The clone carrying this TCR beta chain occurred a few times. Germline V lookup: CDR1 MNHEY, CDR2 SVGEGT. The CDR3 spans 14 residues. Trimming took off 0 bases at V and 3 bases at J, with 9 bases between the two ends. This entry is derived from a study of T-cell reconstitution after alpha-beta-depleted transplantation in children. A TCRbeta library incorporating unique molecular identifiers was prepared. TCRdb analysed the PCR reads with MiXCR anew, one entry per CDR3 protein. The sample has about 1,000,000 distinct CDR3 sequences; about 30% are singletons. This chain connects TRBV6-2 or TRBV6-3 to TRBJ2-7; D may be TRBD1 or TRBD2 (6 bases each). The source of this sequence is a boy under three years old who had a stem cell transplant for SCID, so the T cells may come from the graft donor. The source was PBMCs, mostly from graft donor cells, collected 360 days after TCRalphabeta/CD19-depleted stem cell transplant. CDR3 sequence (DNA): TGTGCCAGCAGTTACTCCCGGGGGCTCTACGAGCAGTACTTC. Amino acid sequence: CASSYSRGLYEQYF.